This TCR beta chain was captured by sequencing in a study of T cells in Graves' hyperthyroidism and ophthalmopathy. This clonotype has only a few counts. Antigen unknown. Trimming took 3 bases from V and 2 from J; bases not matched to a gene: 7. Germline assignment: CDR1 SGHNT and CDR2 YENEEA. CDR3 size: 16 residues. Study-wide results and caveats: Before onset, ophthalmopathy was predicted by the model a median around 6 months earlier. Most clonotypes expanded in the thyroid (above 0.001) were also present in blood.

The TCR beta CDR3 regions underwent amplification using RNA transcripts as the source. Using the HTBI primer set, a first-round RT-PCR was run on the TCR CDR3. Each CDR3 protein is one row after TCRdb ran MiXCR on the multiplex PCR reads. The repertoire holds around 600,000 distinct CDR3 sequences, about 14% seen once, with around 12% in the top ten. Exclusion criteria comprised uncontrolled infection, other autoimmune disease, pregnancy or lactation. Every diagnosis used clinical symptoms, serum thyroxine and TRAb, thyroid ultrasound and orbital computed tomography. The sequence came from a woman aged 45-59 years with Graves' ophthalmopathy. The chain employs TRBV11-3 and TRBJ2-7, with 10 bases lining up with TRBD2. What was sequenced was blood. CDR3 in amino acids: CASSLDLAGGPYEQYF. CDR3 sequence (DNA): TGTGCCAGCAGCTTGGACTTAGCGGGAGGACCCTACGAGCAGTACTTC.